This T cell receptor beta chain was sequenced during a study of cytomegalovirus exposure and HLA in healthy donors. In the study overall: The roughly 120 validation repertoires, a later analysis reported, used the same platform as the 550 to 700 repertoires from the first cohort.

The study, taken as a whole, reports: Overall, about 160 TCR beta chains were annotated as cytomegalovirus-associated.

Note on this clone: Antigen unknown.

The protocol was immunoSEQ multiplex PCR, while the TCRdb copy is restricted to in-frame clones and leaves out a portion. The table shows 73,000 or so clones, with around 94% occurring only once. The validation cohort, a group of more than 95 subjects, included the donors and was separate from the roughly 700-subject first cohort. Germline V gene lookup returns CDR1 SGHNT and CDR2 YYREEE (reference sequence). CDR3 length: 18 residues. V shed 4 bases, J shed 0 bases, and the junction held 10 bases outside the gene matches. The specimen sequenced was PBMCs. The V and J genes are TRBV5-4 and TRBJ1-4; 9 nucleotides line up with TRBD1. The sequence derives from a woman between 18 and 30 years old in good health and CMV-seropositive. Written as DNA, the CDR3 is TGTGCCAGCAGCAGGACAGGGGCGGGCCTAACAACTAATGAAAAACTGTTTTTT. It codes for CASSRTGAGLTTNEKLFF.